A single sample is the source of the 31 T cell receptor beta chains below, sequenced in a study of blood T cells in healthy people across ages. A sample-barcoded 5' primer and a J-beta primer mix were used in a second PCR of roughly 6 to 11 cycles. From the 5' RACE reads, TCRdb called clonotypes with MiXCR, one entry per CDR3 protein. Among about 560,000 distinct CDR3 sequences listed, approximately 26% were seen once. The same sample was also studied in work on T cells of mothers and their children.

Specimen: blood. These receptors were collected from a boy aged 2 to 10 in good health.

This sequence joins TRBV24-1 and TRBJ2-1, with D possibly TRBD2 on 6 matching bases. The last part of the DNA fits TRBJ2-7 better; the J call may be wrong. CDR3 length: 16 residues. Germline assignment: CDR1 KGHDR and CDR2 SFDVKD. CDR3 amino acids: CATSDLFSEGLNEQYF. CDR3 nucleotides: TGTGCCACCAGTGATTTGTTCTCGGAGGGGTTGAACGAGCAGTACTTC.

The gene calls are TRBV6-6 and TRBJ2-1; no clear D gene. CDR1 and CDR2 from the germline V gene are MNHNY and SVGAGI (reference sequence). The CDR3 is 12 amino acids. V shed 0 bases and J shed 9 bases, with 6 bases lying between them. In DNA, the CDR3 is TGTGCCAGCAGTTACTCGATGGGTGAGCAGTTCTTC. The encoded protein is CASSYSMGEQFF.

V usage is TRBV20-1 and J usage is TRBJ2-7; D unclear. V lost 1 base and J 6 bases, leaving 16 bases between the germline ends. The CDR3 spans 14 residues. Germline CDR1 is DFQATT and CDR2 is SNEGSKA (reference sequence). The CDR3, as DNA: TGCAGTGCTAGAGGTCATCCCGAACGGCGCGAGCAGTACTTC. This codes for CSARGHPERREQYF.

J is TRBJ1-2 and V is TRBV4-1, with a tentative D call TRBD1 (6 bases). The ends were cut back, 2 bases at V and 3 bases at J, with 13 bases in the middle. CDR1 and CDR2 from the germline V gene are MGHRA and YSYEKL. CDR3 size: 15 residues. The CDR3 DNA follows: TGCGCCAGCAGCCAACCTCAACAGGGACACTATGGCTACACCTTC. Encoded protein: CASSQPQQGHYGYTF.

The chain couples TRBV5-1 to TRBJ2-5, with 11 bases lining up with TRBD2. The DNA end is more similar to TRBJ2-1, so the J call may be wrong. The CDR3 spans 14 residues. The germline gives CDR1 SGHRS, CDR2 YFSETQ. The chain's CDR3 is CASLAGGPLNEQFF. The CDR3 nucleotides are TGCGCCAGCTTAGCGGGGGGGCCGCTCAATGAGCAGTTCTTC.

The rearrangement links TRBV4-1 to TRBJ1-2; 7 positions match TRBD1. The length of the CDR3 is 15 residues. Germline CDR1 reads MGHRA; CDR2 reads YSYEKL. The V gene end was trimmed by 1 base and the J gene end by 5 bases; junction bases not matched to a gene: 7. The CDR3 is CASSQGQGLEYGYTF. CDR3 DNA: TGCGCCAGCAGCCAAGGACAGGGTTTAGAGTATGGCTACACCTTC.

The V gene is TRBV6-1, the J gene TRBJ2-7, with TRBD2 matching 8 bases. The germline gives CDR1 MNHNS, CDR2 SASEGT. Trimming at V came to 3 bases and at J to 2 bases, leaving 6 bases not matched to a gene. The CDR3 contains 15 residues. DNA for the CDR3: TGTGCCAGCAGTGAGGATATTAGCGGGGCCTACGAGCAGTACTTC. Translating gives CASSEDISGAYEQYF.

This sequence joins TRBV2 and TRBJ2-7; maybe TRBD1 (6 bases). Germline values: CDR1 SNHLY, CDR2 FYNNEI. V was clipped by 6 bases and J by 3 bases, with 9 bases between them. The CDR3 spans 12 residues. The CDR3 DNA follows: TGTGCCAGCAGATTACAGGGCTACGAGCAGTACTTC. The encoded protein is CASRLQGYEQYF. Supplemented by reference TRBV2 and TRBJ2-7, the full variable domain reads EPEVTQTPSHQVTQMGQEVILRCVPISNHLYFYWYRQILGQKVEFLVSFYNNEISEKSEIFDDQFSVERPDGSNFTLKIRSTKLEDSAMYFCASRLQGYEQYFGPGTRLTVT.

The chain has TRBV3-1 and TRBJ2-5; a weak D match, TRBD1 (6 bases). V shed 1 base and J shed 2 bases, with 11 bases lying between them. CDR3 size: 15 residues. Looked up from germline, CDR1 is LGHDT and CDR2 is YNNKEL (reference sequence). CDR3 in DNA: TGTGCCAGCAGCCAAGCGGGACATAAACAAGAGACCCAGTACTTC. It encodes CASSQAGHKQETQYF.

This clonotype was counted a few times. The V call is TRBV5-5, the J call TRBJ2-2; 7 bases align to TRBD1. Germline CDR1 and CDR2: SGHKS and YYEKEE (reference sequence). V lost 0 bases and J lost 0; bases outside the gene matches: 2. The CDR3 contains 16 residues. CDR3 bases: TGTGCCAGCAGCTTGGAAGGGGGCGCGAACACCGGGGAGCTGTTTTTT. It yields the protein CASSLEGGANTGELFF.

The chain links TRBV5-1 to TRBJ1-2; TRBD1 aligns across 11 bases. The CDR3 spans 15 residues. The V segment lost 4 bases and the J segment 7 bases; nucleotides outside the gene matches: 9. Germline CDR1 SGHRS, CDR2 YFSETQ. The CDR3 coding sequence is TGCGCCAGCAGCGGACGCGGGACAGGGGGAAGTGGCTACACCTTC. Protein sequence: CASSGRGTGGSGYTF.

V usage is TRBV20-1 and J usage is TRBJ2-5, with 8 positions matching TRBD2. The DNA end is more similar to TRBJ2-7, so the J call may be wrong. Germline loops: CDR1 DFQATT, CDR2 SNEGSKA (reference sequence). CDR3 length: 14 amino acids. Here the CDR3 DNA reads TGCAGTGCTGAGAAAGCGGGAGTAGAGGACGAGCAGTACTTC. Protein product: CSAEKAGVEDEQYF.

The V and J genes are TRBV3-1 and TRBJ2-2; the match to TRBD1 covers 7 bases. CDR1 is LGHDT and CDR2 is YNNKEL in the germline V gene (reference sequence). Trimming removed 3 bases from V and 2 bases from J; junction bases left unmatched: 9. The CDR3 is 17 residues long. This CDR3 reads CASSQGRTGVNTGELFF. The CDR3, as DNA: TGTGCCAGCAGCCAGGGTAGGACAGGAGTTAACACCGGGGAGCTGTTTTTT.

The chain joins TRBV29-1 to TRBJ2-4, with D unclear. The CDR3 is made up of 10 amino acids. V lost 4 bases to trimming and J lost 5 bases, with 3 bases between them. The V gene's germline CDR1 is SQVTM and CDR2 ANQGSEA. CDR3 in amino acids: CSVAENIQYF. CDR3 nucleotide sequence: TGCAGCGTTGCAGAAAACATTCAGTACTTC.

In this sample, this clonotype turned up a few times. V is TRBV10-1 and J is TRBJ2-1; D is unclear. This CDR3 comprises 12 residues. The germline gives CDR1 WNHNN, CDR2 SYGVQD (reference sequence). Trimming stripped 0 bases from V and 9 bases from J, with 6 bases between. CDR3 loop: CASSESTGEQFF. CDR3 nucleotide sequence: TGCGCCAGCAGTGAGTCTACTGGTGAGCAGTTCTTC.

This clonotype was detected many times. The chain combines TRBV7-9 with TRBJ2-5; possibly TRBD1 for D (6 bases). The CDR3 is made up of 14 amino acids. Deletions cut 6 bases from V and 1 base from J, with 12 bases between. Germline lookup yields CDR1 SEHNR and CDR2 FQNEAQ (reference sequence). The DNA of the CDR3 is TGTGCCAGCAGTTCCCGGGACACCCAAGAGACCCAGTACTTC. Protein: CASSSRDTQETQYF.

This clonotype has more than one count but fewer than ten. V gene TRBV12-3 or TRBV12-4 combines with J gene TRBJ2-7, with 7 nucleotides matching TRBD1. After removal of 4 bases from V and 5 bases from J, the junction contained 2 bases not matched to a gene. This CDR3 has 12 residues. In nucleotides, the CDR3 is TGTGCCAGCAGTTGGGGGACAGACGAGCAGTACTTC. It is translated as CASSWGTDEQYF.

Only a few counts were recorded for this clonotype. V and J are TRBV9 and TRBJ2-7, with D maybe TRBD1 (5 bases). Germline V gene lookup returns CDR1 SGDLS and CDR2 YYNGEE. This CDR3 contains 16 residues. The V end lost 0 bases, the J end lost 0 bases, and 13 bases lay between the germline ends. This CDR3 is CASSVVDRSFSYEQYF. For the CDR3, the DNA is TGTGCCAGCAGCGTAGTTGACAGATCCTTCTCCTACGAGCAGTACTTC.

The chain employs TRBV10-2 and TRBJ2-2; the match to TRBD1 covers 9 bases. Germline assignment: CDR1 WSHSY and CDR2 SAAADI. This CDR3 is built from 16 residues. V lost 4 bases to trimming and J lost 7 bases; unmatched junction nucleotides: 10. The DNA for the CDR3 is TGCGCCAGCAGTGGCCCCGGGACAGGGCACCTCGGGGAGCTGTTTTTT. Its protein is CASSGPGTGHLGELFF.

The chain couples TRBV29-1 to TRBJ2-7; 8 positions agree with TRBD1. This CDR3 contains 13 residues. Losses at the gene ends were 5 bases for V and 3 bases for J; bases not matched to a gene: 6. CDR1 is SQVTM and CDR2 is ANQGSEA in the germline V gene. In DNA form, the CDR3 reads TGCAGCGTTCGGACAGGGAGCGTCTACGAGCAGTACTTC. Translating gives CSVRTGSVYEQYF.

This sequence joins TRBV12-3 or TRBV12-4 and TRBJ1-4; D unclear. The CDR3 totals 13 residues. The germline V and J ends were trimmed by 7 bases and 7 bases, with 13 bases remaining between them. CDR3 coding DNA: TGTGCCAGCACTGATTCCTGGGTTGAAAAACTGTTTTTT. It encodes CASTDSWVEKLFF.

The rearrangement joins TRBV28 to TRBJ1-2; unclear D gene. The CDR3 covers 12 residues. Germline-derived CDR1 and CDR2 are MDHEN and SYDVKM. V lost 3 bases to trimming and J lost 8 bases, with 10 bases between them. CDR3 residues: CASSLSVHGYTF. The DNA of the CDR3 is TGTGCCAGCAGTTTGTCCGTTCACGGCTACACCTTC.

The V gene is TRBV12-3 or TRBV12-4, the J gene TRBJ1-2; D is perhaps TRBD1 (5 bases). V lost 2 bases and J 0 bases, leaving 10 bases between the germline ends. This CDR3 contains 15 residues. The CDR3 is CASSLSLTANYGYTF. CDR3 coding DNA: TGTGCCAGCAGTTTATCCTTGACAGCTAACTATGGCTACACCTTC.

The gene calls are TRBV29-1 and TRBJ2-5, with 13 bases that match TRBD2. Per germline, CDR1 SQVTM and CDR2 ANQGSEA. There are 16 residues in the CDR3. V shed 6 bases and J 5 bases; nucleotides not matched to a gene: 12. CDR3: CSVDGTSGAPWETQYF. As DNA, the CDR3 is TGCAGCGTGGACGGGACTAGCGGGGCACCGTGGGAGACCCAGTACTTC.

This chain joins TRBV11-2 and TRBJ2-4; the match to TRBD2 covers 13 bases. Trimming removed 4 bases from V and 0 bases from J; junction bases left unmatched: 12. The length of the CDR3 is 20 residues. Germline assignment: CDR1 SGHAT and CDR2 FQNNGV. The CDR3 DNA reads TGTGCCAGCAGCTACCGACTAGCGGGAGGTTATTCCATAGCCAAAAACATTCAGTACTTC. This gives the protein CASSYRLAGGYSIAKNIQYF.

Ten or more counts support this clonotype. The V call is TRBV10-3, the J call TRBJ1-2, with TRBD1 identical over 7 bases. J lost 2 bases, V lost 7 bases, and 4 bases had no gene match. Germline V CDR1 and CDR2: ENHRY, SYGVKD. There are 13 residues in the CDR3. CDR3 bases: TGTGCCATCAACCAGGACAGGAACTATGGCTACACCTTC. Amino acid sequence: CAINQDRNYGYTF.

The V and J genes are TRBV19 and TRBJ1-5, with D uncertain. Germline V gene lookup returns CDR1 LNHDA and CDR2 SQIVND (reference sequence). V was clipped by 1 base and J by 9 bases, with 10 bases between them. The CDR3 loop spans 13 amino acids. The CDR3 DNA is TGTGCCAGTAGTATAGGAAGGTCATGGCCCCAGCATTTT. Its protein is CASSIGRSWPQHF. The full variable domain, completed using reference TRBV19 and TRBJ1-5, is DGGITQSPKYLFRKEGQNVTLSCEQNLNHDAMYWYRQDPGQGLRLIYYSQIVNDFQKGDIAEGYSVSREKKESFPLTVTSAQKNPTAFYLCASSIGRSWPQHFGDGTRLSIL.

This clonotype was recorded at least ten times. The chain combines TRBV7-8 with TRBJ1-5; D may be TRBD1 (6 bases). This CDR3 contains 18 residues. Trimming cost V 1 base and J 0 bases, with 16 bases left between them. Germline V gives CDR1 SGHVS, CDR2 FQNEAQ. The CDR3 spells CASSLERDRPYSNQPQHF. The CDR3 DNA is TGTGCCAGCAGCTTAGAGAGAGACAGGCCGTATAGCAATCAGCCCCAGCATTTT.

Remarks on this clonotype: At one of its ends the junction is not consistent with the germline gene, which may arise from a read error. CDR3 in amino acids: CASSLAGGLETQHF. The DNA for the CDR3 is TGTGCCAGCAGCTTAGCGGGGGGGCTAGAGACCCAGCACTTC. The chain has TRBV7-6 and TRBJ2-5; tentatively, D is TRBD2 (7 bases). Germline V gives CDR1 SGHVS, CDR2 FNYEAQ. There are 14 residues in the CDR3. Based on the CDR3 plus reference TRBV7-6 and TRBJ2-5, the full variable domain is GAGVSQSPRYKVTKRGQDVALRCDPISGHVSLYWYRQALGQGPEFLTYFNYEAQQDKSGLPNDRFSAERPEGSISTLTIQRTEQRDSAMYRCASSLAGGLETQHFGPGTRLLVL.

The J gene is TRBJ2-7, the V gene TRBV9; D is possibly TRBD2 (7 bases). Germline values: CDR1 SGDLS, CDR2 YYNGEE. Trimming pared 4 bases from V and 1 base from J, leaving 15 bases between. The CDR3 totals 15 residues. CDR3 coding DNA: TGTGCCAGCAGCACCGGCGGGGGCTTATCCTACGAGCAGTACTTC. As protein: CASSTGGGLSYEQYF.

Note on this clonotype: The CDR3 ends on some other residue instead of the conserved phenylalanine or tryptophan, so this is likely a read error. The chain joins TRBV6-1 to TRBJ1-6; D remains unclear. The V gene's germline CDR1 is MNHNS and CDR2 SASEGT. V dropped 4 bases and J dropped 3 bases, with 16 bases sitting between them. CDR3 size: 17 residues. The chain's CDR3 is CASSGGGRIVYNSPLHS. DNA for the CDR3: TGTGCCAGCAGTGGAGGAGGCAGGATCGTCTATAATTCACCCCTCCACTCT.